The clone carrying this TCR beta chain was seen a few times. Its specificity is unknown. This CDR3 comprises 15 residues. From germline, CDR1 is MNHEY and CDR2 SVGAGI. V lost 6 bases and J lost 0, with 12 bases in between. The table came from immunoSEQ multiplex PCR; TCRdb's copy has only in-frame clones and leaves some out. The sample lists over 80,000 clones; around 85% were seen once. The sample comes from a study of identifying expanded T cells in peripheral blood. Study-wide findings and caveats: Approximately 1.1 clones differed between technical replicates, versus roughly 17 and 20 over time. Across healthy donors, higher total template counts meant significantly greater roughly two-week count variance.

The J gene is TRBJ1-5, the V gene TRBV6-5, with D hard to call. The sequence came from a person between 18 and 75 years old in good health. Sequenced material: blood. The CDR3: CASSTTLYSNQPQHF. DNA of the CDR3: TGTGCCAGCAGCACCACTCTGTATAGCAATCAGCCCCAGCATTTT.